This T cell receptor (beta chain) derives from a study of early stage breast cancer tumors. Whole-study context: Invasive lobular carcinomas made up about 35% of the 12 ER+/PR+/HER2- tumors. Notes on the study in general: In most of the 16 patients, blood comparison separated tumor from normal breast. Tumors had approximately 2.5-fold higher T cell density than normal breast.

Measured with immunoSEQ multiplex PCR; TCRdb has only the in-frame clones, and not every one. Of about 69,000 clones in the sample, 65% to 85% were seen once. This CDR3 comprises 12 residues. In germline, CDR1 is MDHEN, CDR2 SYDVKM. The ends were cut back, 3 bases at V and 8 bases at J, with 10 bases in the middle. As concerns this clone: Its antigen remains unknown.

The source material was blood. This chain uses TRBV28 with TRBJ1-2; D is perhaps TRBD1 (5 bases). The clonotype comes from a person in their 40s with breast cancer. CDR3 amino acids: CASSFSGNGYTF. The CDR3 DNA is TGTGCCAGCAGTTTTTCAGGGAACGGCTACACCTTC.